The clone carrying this T cell receptor (beta chain) has only a few counts. The antigen is unknown. The data are from a study of T cells after yellow fever vaccination. A single record per CDR3 protein comes from TCRdb applying MiXCR to the 5' RACE reads. The sample holds 320,000 or so distinct CDR3 sequences, approximately 8% seen once. The study, taken as a whole, reports: CD4 and CD8 compartments shared a small share of clonotypes, likely from convergent recombination. Contamination of FACS-sorted repertoires by abundant clonotypes from the bulk population could occur. It was a weaker secondary response, yet one that peaked faster, at day 5 versus 15. Clones from primary vaccination mostly reappeared after the booster (roughly 95% CD4, roughly 87% CD8).

Germline V CDR1 and CDR2: DFQATT, SNEGSKA (reference sequence). V was pared by 6 bases and J by 1 base, with 15 bases between. The CDR3 sequence is 14 residues long. The chain links TRBV20-1 to TRBJ1-1; the D gene is possibly TRBD1 (6 bases). The receptor was derived from a man between 18 and 29 years old who received the YFV17D yellow fever vaccine. The sequenced sample was PBMCs, obtained 35 to 50 days after the first yellow fever vaccination. CDR3 bases: TGCAGTGCCGGGGTAGGGGGGGCGAACACTGAAGCTTTCTTT. Protein sequence: CSAGVGGANTEAFF.